This T cell receptor (beta chain) was observed in a study of blood T cell repertoires in COVID-19. The overall study: From T cells, B-cell-depleted T cells, or PBMCs came the material, which was cDNA or gDNA.

Generated by immunoSEQ multiplex PCR, the TCRdb table keeps only in-frame clones and is missing some. Of some 170,000 clones in the sample, roughly 88% were seen once. The germline CDR1 and CDR2 sequences are SGHDT and YYEEEE. Trimming removed 0 bases from V and 0 bases from J, with 10 bases in between. The CDR3 is 17 residues long. This TCR was sampled from a woman aged 80 or over with active or convalescent COVID-19. The source material was peripheral blood. The gene calls are TRBV5-6 and TRBJ1-6; D unresolved. CDR3 nucleotide sequence: TGTGCCAGCAGCTTGGGTCCGGGGAGCTCCTATAATTCACCCCTCCACTTT. Residues: CASSLGPGSSYNSPLHF.